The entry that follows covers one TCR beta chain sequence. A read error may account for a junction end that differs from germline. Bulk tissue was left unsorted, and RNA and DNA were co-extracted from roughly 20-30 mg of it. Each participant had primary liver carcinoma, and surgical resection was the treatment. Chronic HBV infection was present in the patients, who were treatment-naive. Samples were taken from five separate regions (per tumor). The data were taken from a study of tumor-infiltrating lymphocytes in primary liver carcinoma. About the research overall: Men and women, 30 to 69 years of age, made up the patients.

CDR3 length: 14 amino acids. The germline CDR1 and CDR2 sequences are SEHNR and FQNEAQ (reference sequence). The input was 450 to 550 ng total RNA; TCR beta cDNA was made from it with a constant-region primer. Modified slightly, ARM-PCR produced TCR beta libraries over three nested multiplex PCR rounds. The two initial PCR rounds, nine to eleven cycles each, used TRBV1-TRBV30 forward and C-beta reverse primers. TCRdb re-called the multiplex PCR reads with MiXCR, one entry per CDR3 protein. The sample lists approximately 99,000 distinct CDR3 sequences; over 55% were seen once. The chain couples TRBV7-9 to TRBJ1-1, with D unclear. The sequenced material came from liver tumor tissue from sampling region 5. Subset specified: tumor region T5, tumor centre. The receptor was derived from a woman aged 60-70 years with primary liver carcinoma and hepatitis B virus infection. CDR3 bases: TGTGCCAGCGGCTTAGGGCGGGAGAACACTGAAGCTTTCTTT. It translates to CASGLGRENTEAFF.